This T cell receptor beta chain was recorded in a study of blood T cell repertoires in COVID-19. The germline gives CDR1 SGHNT, CDR2 YENEEA. This CDR3 is built from 18 residues. Trimming left V 1 base short and J 7 bases short, with 22 bases between. Produced via immunoSEQ multiplex PCR; TCRdb's table is partial and in-frame only. Of over 150,000 clones listed, roughly 84% are singletons. Sequencing was performed on PBMCs or T cells enriched from blood (not recorded which). The origin of this receptor is a woman in her 50s who had recovered from COVID-19. The V gene is TRBV11-3, the J gene TRBJ2-2; D might be TRBD2 (6 bases). The CDR3 reads CASSLVPGGGIASGELFF. CDR3 coding DNA: TGTGCCAGCAGCTTAGTACCCGGCGGCGGGATCGCTAGCGGGGAGCTGTTTTTT.